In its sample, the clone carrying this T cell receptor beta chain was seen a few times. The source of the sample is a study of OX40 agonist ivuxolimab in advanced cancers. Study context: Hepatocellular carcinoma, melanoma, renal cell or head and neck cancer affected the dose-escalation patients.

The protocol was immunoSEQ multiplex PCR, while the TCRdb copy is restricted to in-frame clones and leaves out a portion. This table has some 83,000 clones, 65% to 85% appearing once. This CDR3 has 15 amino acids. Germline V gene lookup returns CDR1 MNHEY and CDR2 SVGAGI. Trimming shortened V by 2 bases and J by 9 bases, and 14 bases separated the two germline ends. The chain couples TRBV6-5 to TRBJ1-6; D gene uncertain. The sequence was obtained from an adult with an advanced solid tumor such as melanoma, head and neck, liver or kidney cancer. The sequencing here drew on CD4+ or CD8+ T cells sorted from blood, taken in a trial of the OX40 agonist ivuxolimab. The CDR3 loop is CASSYQPGMGSPLHF. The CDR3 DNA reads TGTGCCAGCAGTTACCAGCCGGGCATGGGTTCACCCCTCCACTTT.